This T cell receptor (beta chain) was obtained from a study of blood T cell repertoires in COVID-19 (dated by TCRdb to about 2020). Looking at the study overall: Samples from collaborators originated in the United States, Italy and Spain and spanned both the acute and convalescent phases of COVID-19. The prospective study material was composed of cDNA or gDNA derived from T cells, B-cell-depleted T cells, or PBMCs. Deeply sampled blood TCRbeta repertoires from subjects exposed to, actively infected with, or recovered from COVID-19 were included in the dataset. The repertoires were released in a freely available public database meant as a resource for research on the immune response to SARS-CoV-2. The samples were drawn from the first 160 participants of the ongoing ImmuneRACE study and from about 1,200 subjects provided by 6 global collaborators. Nearly every sample came with metadata listing a de-identified subject ID, COVID-19 status, age in years and sex. HLA class I and class II types, where available, came from metadata supplied by the sample provider rather than from assay-based typing.

General study outcomes and caveats: How much clinical and demographic metadata was included differed by source and by participant, and the metadata was provided uncurated.

With respect to this clone: Its specific antigen is unknown. Base qualities are not recorded, but no much larger clone differs from it by a single base.

The immunoSEQ Assay, a bias-controlled multiplex PCR, was used to amplify TCRbeta CDR3 regions from genomic DNA. The paper's data handling went like this. Within the assay, amplification of reference gene primers was used to estimate how many nucleated cells each sample contained. To quantify the absolute abundance of each unique TCRbeta CDR3 rearrangement, sequence reads were collapsed and filtered. For each sample, productive Simpson clonality was calculated by taking the square root of Simpson's diversity index across productive rearrangements. This is the immuneACCESS table as TCRdb keeps it, with only in-frame sequences that have V and J called. A part of the clones is gone; compared with another copy, unresolved V genes explain less than half, and the rest is unexplained. V and J calls and clone size come straight from that table; D and trimming were deduced from the DNA. Counted in this sample were roughly 150,000 clones; 80% to 90% of them appeared once. Clones ranked in the top ten supply 9.8% of the sample.

Collaborating institutions collected whole blood in K2EDTA tubes following their own protocols. Collaborator samples were shipped for TCRbeta analysis as frozen whole blood, isolated PBMCs, or DNA extracted from either sample type. The germline V gene gives CDR1 as SGHNT and CDR2 as YENEEA. The CDR3 starts with the cysteine, ends with the phenylalanine, and has 13 residues. Here the CDR3 DNA is all that survives: 39 bases in frame from base 1. V loses 4 bases, J loses 8 bases, and the germline ends lie 13 bases apart. This TCR was recovered from a woman in her forties or fifties with acute or convalescent COVID-19. The sequenced material came from peripheral blood. The sequence links TRBV11-3 to TRBJ2-3, with the D segment identity uncertain. The CDR3 reads CASSSHGRGTQYF. The DNA sequence is given as TGTGCCAGCAGCTCCCACGGCCGCGGTACGCAGTATTTT. Here the CDR3 is joined to the reference TRBV11-3 and TRBJ2-3 genes, and the full variable domain is: EAGVVQSPRYKIIEKKQPVAFWCNPISGHNTLYWYLQNLGQGPELLIRYENEEAVDDSQLPKDRFSAERLKGVDSTLKIQPAELGDSAVYLCASSSHGRGTQYFGPGTRLTVL.